These 25 T cell receptor beta chains were all obtained from the same sample, sequenced in a study of cytomegalovirus exposure and HLA in healthy donors. Both 60 Vbeta primers and 13 Jbeta primers went into the PCR. Sequencing used immunoSEQ multiplex PCR; TCRdb keeps in-frame clones, though not all of them. This table has 90,000 or so clones, approximately 80% appearing once. Source material: PBMCs. The receptors come from a man aged 25-45 years in good health and CMV-seropositive.

V is TRBV5-1 and J is TRBJ2-1; 7 bases align to TRBD2. V was clipped by 0 bases and J by 8 bases; unmatched bases: 17. The CDR3 is 18 amino acids. In germline, CDR1 is SGHRS, CDR2 YFSETQ. In nucleotides, the CDR3 is TGCGCCAGCAGCTTGGAGGGGCTGGGGGGGGACCTGGGGTATGAGCAGTTCTTC. Translated: CASSLEGLGGDLGYEQFF.

V usage is TRBV29-1 and J usage is TRBJ2-1, with TRBD2 identical over 9 bases. The CDR3 spans 12 residues. V was pared by 5 bases and J by 6 bases, with 2 bases of the junction left unmatched. Germline V gives CDR1 SQVTM, CDR2 ANQGSEA. The CDR3 sequence: CSVRSGGNEQFF. The CDR3, as DNA: TGCAGCGTTCGTAGCGGGGGCAATGAGCAGTTCTTC.

The chain carries TRBV9 and TRBJ2-2; 10 bases match TRBD1. The CDR3 has 14 amino acids. The V and J ends lost 3 bases and 8 bases, in that order; junction bases with no gene match: 4. CDR1 is SGDLS, CDR2 YYNGEE, per germline. As DNA, the CDR3 is TGTGCCAGCAGCGCCCGACAGGGGGCGGGGGAGCTGTTTTTT. Translating gives CASSARQGAGELFF.

The rearrangement joins TRBV29-1 to TRBJ2-3; 12 bases line up with TRBD2. V lost 4 bases, J lost 0 bases, and 2 bases stayed unmatched. Per germline, CDR1 SQVTM and CDR2 ANQGSEA. This CDR3 is built from 15 residues. CDR3 protein: CSVGGTSGSTDTQYF. CDR3 in DNA: TGCAGCGTTGGGGGGACTAGCGGGAGCACAGATACGCAGTATTTT.

A single count supports this clone. Here the CDR3 DNA reads TGTGCCAGCAGTGAGTGGACAGGGGTGAAGACCCAGTACTTC. Translated: CASSEWTGVKTQYF. The chain recombines TRBV2 with TRBJ2-5, with TRBD1 matching 9 bases. CDR3 length: 14 amino acids. The trim removed 3 bases at V and 6 bases at J, leaving 5 bases unmatched. Germline CDR1 and CDR2: SNHLY and FYNNEI.

The V call is TRBV5-5, the J call TRBJ2-3, with a possible D match to TRBD1 (5 bases). V lost 0 bases and J 0 bases, leaving 5 bases between the germline ends. This CDR3 is 14 amino acids long. Germline CDR1 is SGHKS and CDR2 is YYEKEE (reference sequence). For the CDR3, the DNA is TGTGCCAGCAGCTTGGCAGGGAGCACAGATACGCAGTATTTT. Translating gives CASSLAGSTDTQYF.

This chain links TRBV6-5 with TRBJ2-5, with 7 bases lining up with TRBD1. V was clipped by 2 bases and J by 5 bases; unmatched bases: 8. CDR1 is MNHEY, CDR2 SVGAGI, per germline. The CDR3 has 15 residues. The CDR3 region is CASSYEQGSYETQYF. Here the CDR3 DNA reads TGTGCCAGCAGTTACGAACAGGGGTCGTATGAGACCCAGTACTTC.

J is TRBJ2-7 and V is TRBV7-9, with 14 bases aligning to TRBD2. This CDR3 has 17 amino acids. Looked up from germline, CDR1 is SEHNR and CDR2 is FQNEAQ (reference sequence). Trimming at V came to 5 bases and at J to 2 bases, leaving 8 bases not matched to a gene. The CDR3 DNA sequence: TGTGCCAGCAGCCAGGGACTAGCGGGAGAGTCAACCTACGAGCAGTACTTC. Translation gives CASSQGLAGESTYEQYF.

This chain uses TRBV6-1 with TRBJ2-7; 7 nucleotides line up with TRBD1. Germline CDR1 reads MNHNS; CDR2 reads SASEGT. V trimming: 4 bases; J trimming: 4 bases; junction bases outside the gene matches: 4. The CDR3 has 13 residues. This CDR3 reads CASSGGGLYEQYF. The CDR3 DNA reads TGTGCCAGCAGTGGAGGGGGCCTTTACGAGCAGTACTTC.

This chain uses TRBV19 with TRBJ2-1; D is unresolved. The CDR3 has 15 amino acids. With 11 bases removed from V and 8 bases from J, the gap between germline ends came to 25 bases. Germline-derived CDR1 and CDR2 are LNHDA and SQIVND (reference sequence). CDR3 bases: TGTGCCTTCCCCCCGCGCCCCATCGTCCTGGATGAGCAGTTCTTC. It specifies CAFPPRPIVLDEQFF.

This chain joins TRBV25-1 and TRBJ2-7; TRBD2 is a possible D gene (5 bases). The CDR3 spans 15 residues. Germline V gene lookup returns CDR1 MGHDK and CDR2 SYGVNS. V lost 3 bases and J lost 1, with 13 bases in between. As DNA, the CDR3 is TGTGCCAGCAGTGACCGGGGTGAGAGGTCCTACGAGCAGTACTTC. It encodes CASSDRGERSYEQYF.

The V and J genes are TRBV9 and TRBJ2-1; D may be TRBD2 (5 bases). The CDR3 is 15 residues long. From germline, CDR1 is SGDLS and CDR2 YYNGEE. V lost 0 bases to trimming and J lost 12 bases, with 19 bases between them. The CDR3 nucleotides read TGTGCCAGCAGCGTAGGGGCGAACGGGAACGGTAGGCAGTTCTTC. Protein product: CASSVGANGNGRQFF.

The rearrangement uses TRBV10-3 and TRBJ2-3; a possible D gene is TRBD1 (6 bases). The germline V gene has CDR1 ENHRY and CDR2 SYGVKD. V dropped 3 bases and J dropped 0 bases, with 13 bases sitting between them. This CDR3 is 16 amino acids long. This chain's CDR3 is CAISDLTQGSTDTQYF. DNA of the CDR3: TGTGCCATCAGTGATCTTACCCAGGGGAGCACAGATACGCAGTATTTT.

The chain has TRBV28 and TRBJ2-7; D possibly corresponds to TRBD1 (5 bases). CDR1 and CDR2 from the germline V gene are MDHEN and SYDVKM. The CDR3 runs 15 residues. Between the trimmed V and J ends, which lost 7 bases and 0 bases, there was a span of 16 bases. As DNA, the CDR3 is TGTGCCAGCACCCCGCCGCAGGGATCCTCCTACGAGCAGTACTTC. It translates to CASTPPQGSSYEQYF.

This clone occurred a few times. The rearrangement joins TRBV7-2 to TRBJ1-1; maybe TRBD1 (6 bases). Germline CDR1 reads SGHTA; CDR2 reads FQGNSA. V shed 4 bases and J shed 1 base, with 13 bases lying between them. The CDR3 sequence is 15 residues long. CDR3 nucleotide sequence: TGTGCCAGCAGCTGGGGGCTGGGGTCGAACACTGAAGCTTTCTTT. This gives the protein CASSWGLGSNTEAFF.

The chain recombines TRBV28 with TRBJ1-2, with TRBD1 as a possible D gene (5 bases). Germline lookup yields CDR1 MDHEN and CDR2 SYDVKM. The CDR3 covers 13 residues. V was trimmed by 2 bases and J by 7 bases, leaving 11 bases between them. CDR3 loop: CASSLIGGPGYTF. CDR3 nucleotides: TGTGCCAGCAGTTTAATCGGGGGTCCTGGCTACACCTTC.

The chain recombines TRBV28 with TRBJ2-3, with 9 bases aligning to TRBD2. The CDR3 is made up of 15 amino acids. Germline V gives CDR1 MDHEN, CDR2 SYDVKM. J was trimmed by 2 bases and V by 4 bases; bases with no gene match: 4. CDR3 sequence: CASSSLAGSTDTQYF. The CDR3 DNA sequence: TGTGCCAGCAGTTCTCTAGCGGGGTCCACAGATACGCAGTATTTT.

The chain joins TRBV6-5 to TRBJ2-3, with D unresolved. Germline loops: CDR1 MNHEY, CDR2 SVGAGI. The CDR3 consists of 14 residues. V gave up 0 bases and J gave up 2 bases, with 6 bases separating them. CDR3 in amino acids: CASSYSYDTDTQYF. CDR3 bases: TGTGCCAGCAGTTACTCCTACGACACAGATACGCAGTATTTT.

This clone was observed a handful of times. The chain is built from TRBV6-4 and TRBJ1-1; D may be TRBD1 (5 bases). From germline, CDR1 is MRHNA and CDR2 SNTAGT. V was cut by 6 bases and J by 0 bases, with 11 bases left in between. There are 14 residues in the CDR3. In DNA form, the CDR3 reads TGTGCCAGCAGAAAGACAGTGTTGAACACTGAAGCTTTCTTT. This encodes CASRKTVLNTEAFF.

The chain recombines TRBV7-2 with TRBJ2-5; perhaps TRBD2 as D (6 bases). CDR1 SGHTA and CDR2 FQGNSA come from the germline V gene. V lost 5 bases and J 4 bases, leaving 14 bases between the germline ends. The CDR3 is made up of 14 amino acids. The CDR3 DNA sequence: TGTGCCAGCAGCCCGGGACGGAGGGGAGAGACCCAGTACTTC. This translates into CASSPGRRGETQYF.

V usage is TRBV7-9 and J usage is TRBJ1-2; 8 bases match TRBD1. This CDR3 contains 15 residues. The V and J ends lost 2 bases and 6 bases, in that order; junction bases with no gene match: 8. Germline-derived CDR1 and CDR2 are SEHNR and FQNEAQ (reference sequence). DNA for the CDR3: TGTGCCAGCAGCTTATTCACCGGACAGGGTGATGGCTACACCTTC. Its protein product is CASSLFTGQGDGYTF.

The CDR3 DNA reads as TGTGCCAGCAGCCCCAGCGGGAGTGGCACAGATACGCAGTATTTT. It codes for CASSPSGSGTDTQYF. This chain joins TRBV11-2 and TRBJ2-3, with 8 positions matching TRBD2. The CDR3 totals 15 residues. The V gene end was trimmed by 5 bases and the J gene end by 1 base; junction bases not matched to a gene: 5. The germline gives CDR1 SGHAT, CDR2 FQNNGV.

The gene calls are TRBV5-4 and TRBJ2-5, with 11 bases aligning to TRBD1. Germline loops: CDR1 SGHNT, CDR2 YYREEE (reference sequence). The CDR3 has 14 residues. Unmatched junction bases numbered 3, after V lost 3 bases and J lost 5 bases. CDR3 loop: CASSWDRGRETQYF. The CDR3 nucleotides read TGTGCCAGCAGCTGGGACAGGGGGAGGGAGACCCAGTACTTC.

The chain employs TRBV6-1 and TRBJ2-4; D is possibly TRBD2 (7 bases). Trimming removed 4 bases from V and 6 bases from J, with 19 bases in between. Germline V gives CDR1 MNHNS, CDR2 SASEGT. This CDR3 has 16 residues. The CDR3 spells CASSGGGGARRNIQYF. CDR3 nucleotide sequence: TGTGCCAGCAGTGGGGGTGGGGGGGCGCGGAGAAACATTCAGTACTTC.

This chain joins TRBV19 and TRBJ1-1, with D maybe TRBD1 (5 bases). This CDR3 region has 11 residues. Deletions cut 8 bases from V and 7 bases from J, with 11 bases between. Germline CDR1 and CDR2: LNHDA and SQIVND (reference sequence). CDR3 sequence reads: CASRRDFEAFF. CDR3 nucleotide sequence: TGTGCCAGTCGAAGGGACTTTGAAGCTTTCTTT.